A selection of T cell receptor beta chains follows, all from one sample in a study of shared clonotypes between healthy human individuals. Produced via immunoSEQ multiplex PCR; TCRdb's table is partial and in-frame only. The sample carries roughly 550,000 clones, 95% to 96% recorded once. What was sequenced was naive CD8+ T cells sorted from blood. The source of these receptors is a young woman in good health. Each CDR3 is given with its conserved first and last residue. The D gene is left open where the match is weak. Not all rows give a size; the values are once, few, many and, for expanded clones, a class.

clone_size j_call d_call v_call cdr3_nt cdr3_aa
. TRBJ2-3 . TRBV27 TGTGCCAGCAGCTTTAACGGACGAAGCACAGATACGCAGTATTTT CASSFNGRSTDTQYF
. TRBJ2-3 TRBD2 TRBV7-9 TGTGCCAGCAGCCCCTATAGCGGGGGCACAGATACGCAGTATTTT CASSPYSGGTDTQYF
. TRBJ2-7 . TRBV28 TGTGCCAGCAGTTTCTTGTCGGAGGACTACGAGCAGTACTTC CASSFLSEDYEQYF
. TRBJ2-1 . TRBV7-8 TGTGCCAGCAGCTTAGACTGGAGTGAGCAGTTCTTC CASSLDWSEQFF
once TRBJ2-1 TRBD2 TRBV4-1 TGCGCCAGTCGGCCGGCAGTGGGACTAGCGGGAGGTTGGCAGTTCTTC CASRPAVGLAGGWQFF
. TRBJ2-2 . TRBV27 TGTGCCAGCAGTAGCTTTGGTGCCACCGGGGAGCTGTTTTTT CASSSFGATGELFF
. TRBJ1-2 . TRBV27 TGTGCCAGCAGTTTGGCGCGGACTACAGTCGATGGCTACACCTTC CASSLARTTVDGYTF
few TRBJ1-1 . TRBV30 TGTGCCTGGGGGAGGGGGACTGAAGCTTTCTTT CAWGRGTEAFF
. TRBJ2-7 TRBD2 TRBV27 TGTGCCAGCAGTTGGGCTAGCGGGAACGAGCAGTACTTC CASSWASGNEQYF
. TRBJ2-7 TRBD1 TRBV4-2 TGTGCCAGCAGCCAAGAACAGGGGTCTATCTACGAGCAGTACTTC CASSQEQGSIYEQYF
. TRBJ2-7 . TRBV6-6 TGTGCCAGCAGTTATATGAGTGCGGGGCGCGAGCAGTACTTC CASSYMSAGREQYF
. TRBJ2-1 . TRBV11-2 TGTGCCAGCTTGCTCGAGCGCCCGGGTGTTCGTAATGAGCAGTTCTTC CASLLERPGVRNEQFF
. TRBJ1-1 . TRBV11-2 TGTGCCAGCAGCTTAATGGGGCCGGAGACTGAAGCTTTCTTT CASSLMGPETEAFF
. TRBJ2-4 TRBD2 TRBV28 TGTGCCAGCAGTTCCCCAACGGGAGGGCAGGAAAACATTCAGTACTTC CASSSPTGGQENIQYF
. TRBJ1-1 TRBD1 TRBV27 TGTGCCAGCAGTTTAGCCCAGGGGGCCCAGACCGAGGCTTTCTTT CASSLAQGAQTEAFF
. TRBJ1-2 TRBD1 TRBV5-8 TGTGCCAGCAGCTTGGATTTCCGGGACAGGAAAATGGGAGGCTACACCTTC CASSLDFRDRKMGGYTF
. TRBJ1-2 . TRBV7-6 TGTGCCAGCAGCTTAGAGGGCTATGGCTACACCTTC CASSLEGYGYTF
. TRBJ2-7 . TRBV28 TGTGCCAGCAGTGATCTATACGAGCAGTACTTC CASSDLYEQYF
. TRBJ1-2 . TRBV7-2 TGTGCCAGCAGCTTAGTTGGAAGGGATGGCTACACCTTC CASSLVGRDGYTF
. TRBJ1-3 . TRBV28 TGTGCCAGCAGTTTATGGCAGGGCTCGGGGGGAAACACCATATATTTT CASSLWQGSGGNTIYF
. TRBJ2-1 TRBD2 TRBV10-1 TGCGCCAGCAGTGAGCTCCGGTTAGGCAGGGGGACTAGCGGACAATACAATGAGCAGTTCTTC CASSELRLGRGTSGQYNEQFF
. TRBJ2-7 TRBD1 TRBV29-1 TGCAGCGTTGACGGGACAGGGGGCCCCTACGAGCAGTACTTC CSVDGTGGPYEQYF
. TRBJ2-1 . TRBV5-4 TGTGCCAGCAGCTTGGCAGGTCCGGAAGATGAGCAGTTCTTC CASSLAGPEDEQFF
. TRBJ2-7 TRBD1 TRBV11-2 TGTGCCAGCAGACACAAGACAGGGGGCTACTCCTACGAGCAGTACTTC CASRHKTGGYSYEQYF
. TRBJ2-1 . TRBV25-1 TGTGCCAGCACTCCCTTAGGGCGGGGTGAGCAGTTCTTC CASTPLGRGEQFF
once TRBJ1-1 . TRBV5-4 TGTGCCAGCAGCTTGGAGAGTTCCAGGGCCACTGAAGCTTTCTTT CASSLESSRATEAFF
. TRBJ2-7 . TRBV10-1 TGCGCCAGCAGTGAAGGTCCAGGGAGCGAGCAGTACTTC CASSEGPGSEQYF
. TRBJ2-2 TRBD1 TRBV6-4 TGTGCCACATGTCATAAAGGACAGGGTTCCGGGGAGCTGTTTTTT CATCHKGQGSGELFF
. TRBJ2-2 . TRBV13 TGTGCCAGCAGCATACAGGGATTTGCGAACACCGGGGAGCTGTTTTTT CASSIQGFANTGELFF
. TRBJ1-1 . TRBV27 TGTGCCAGCAGTTTATCTCCCCCGGGCACAGAAGCTTTCTTT CASSLSPPGTEAFF
. TRBJ2-7 . TRBV9 TGTGCCAGCAGCGTATCTGGGAGTGGCTACGAGCAGTACTTC CASSVSGSGYEQYF
. TRBJ2-4 . TRBV2 TGTGCCAGCAGTGAAGATAAGGGGGCCAAAAACATTCAGTACTTC CASSEDKGAKNIQYF
. TRBJ2-1 . TRBV5-1 TGCGCCAGCAGGTACCGGGACCCCGTCCCCCAGGAGCAGTTCTTC CASRYRDPVPQEQFF
. TRBJ2-1 . TRBV13 TGTGCCAGCAGCTCGGGAGTTTACAATGAGCAGTTCTTC CASSSGVYNEQFF
. TRBJ2-7 . TRBV13 TGTGCCAGCAGCGACTCCTACGAGCAGTACTTC CASSDSYEQYF
once TRBJ2-5 . TRBV7-8 TGTGCCAGCAGCTTAGACTTAGGGGGAGAGGTGACCCAGTACTTC CASSLDLGGEVTQYF
. TRBJ2-7 . TRBV9 TGTGCCAGCAGCGTTTCAGGGGATTTACGGTACGAGCAGTACTTC CASSVSGDLRYEQYF
. TRBJ2-7 TRBD1 TRBV27 TGTGCCAGCAAGGGACAGGGGGAAACCTACGAGCAGTACTTC CASKGQGETYEQYF
. TRBJ2-1 . TRBV7-9 TGTGCCAGCTGGTCGTCCGGAGGGCCCTACAATGAGCAGTTCTTC CASWSSGGPYNEQFF
. TRBJ2-7 . TRBV7-9 TGTGCCAGCAGCAACTCCTACGAGCAGTACTTC CASSNSYEQYF
. TRBJ2-1 . TRBV6-1 TGTGCCAGCAGTTCCACTAGTCAGTTCTTC CASSSTSQFF
. TRBJ2-1 . TRBV6-4 TGTGCCAGCAGTGACTATGGCACCGGGCAGTTCTTC CASSDYGTGQFF
. TRBJ2-7 TRBD2 TRBV11-2 TGTGCCAGCAGCCCGGGACTAGGGGCCTACGAGCAGTACTTC CASSPGLGAYEQYF
. TRBJ2-7 TRBD1 TRBV28 TGTGCCAGCAGTTTGCCGGGACAGGGGCACGAGCAGTACTTC CASSLPGQGHEQYF
once TRBJ2-1 . TRBV27 TGTGCCAGCGGACCGAGTATCTATGAGCAGTTCTTC CASGPSIYEQFF
. TRBJ2-7 . TRBV28 TGTGCCAGCAACGAGGGTCCCGGTGAGCAGTACTTC CASNEGPGEQYF
. TRBJ2-7 . TRBV2 TGTGCCAGCAGTGAGGCCGTCAGTCAGGGTTACGAGCAGTACTTC CASSEAVSQGYEQYF
once TRBJ2-1 . TRBV5-1 TGCGCCAGCAGCTTGTACCGGGAGATCTCCTACAATGAGCAGTTCTTC CASSLYREISYNEQFF